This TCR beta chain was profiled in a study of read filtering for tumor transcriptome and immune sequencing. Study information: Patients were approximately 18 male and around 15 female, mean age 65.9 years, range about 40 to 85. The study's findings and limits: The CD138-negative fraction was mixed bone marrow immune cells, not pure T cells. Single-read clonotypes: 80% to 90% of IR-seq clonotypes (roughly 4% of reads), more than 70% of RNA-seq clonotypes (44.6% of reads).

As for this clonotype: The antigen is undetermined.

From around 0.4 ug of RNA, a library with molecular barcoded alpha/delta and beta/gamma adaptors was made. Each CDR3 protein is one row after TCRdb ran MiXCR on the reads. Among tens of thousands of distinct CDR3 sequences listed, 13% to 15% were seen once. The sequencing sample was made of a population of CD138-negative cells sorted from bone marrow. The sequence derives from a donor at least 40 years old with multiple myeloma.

The CDR3 is CASSPDTSTDTQYF. CDR3 DNA: TGCGCCAGCAGCCCTGACACGAGCACAGATACGCAGTATTTT. V usage is TRBV5-1 and J usage is TRBJ2-3; D gene uncertain. V dropped 4 bases and J dropped 0 bases, with 9 bases sitting between them. This CDR3 comprises 14 residues. Germline values: CDR1 SGHRS, CDR2 YFSETQ.